The clone carrying this T cell receptor beta chain was counted only a few times. No antigen is known for it. Time point indicated: pre-sensitization, week 0. The treatment was: therapeutic diphenylcyclopropenone sensitization with weekly scalp DPC. Total RNA was extracted from unfractionated whole blood. TCRdb itself ran the RACE reads through MiXCR, one entry per CDR3 protein. The repertoire holds about 260,000 distinct CDR3 sequences, about 8.6% seen once, with roughly 2.5% in the top ten. The entry originates in a study of human T cells and chemical hapten exposure. Study-wide context: Chiefly women, the patients showed alopecia areata, totalis or universalis.

Study-wide results and caveats: Patch test score was positively correlated with the counts of TCRs that had expanded at PT1.

The material sequenced was whole blood, taken in connection with sensitization to the hapten diphenylcyclopropenone (DPC). The TCR comes from a woman aged 40 to 50 with alopecia areata. Some clones in this sample may be carry-over from other donors' samples.

Written as DNA, the CDR3 is TGCGCCAGCAGCCAAGTCTGGGGCTTGGGTGAAAAACTGTTTTTT. It is translated as CASSQVWGLGEKLFF. The rearrangement links TRBV4-1 to TRBJ1-4; D is perhaps TRBD1 (5 bases). CDR1 MGHRA and CDR2 YSYEKL come from the germline V gene. CDR3 length: 15 residues. With 1 base removed from V and 7 bases from J, the gap between germline ends came to 13 bases.